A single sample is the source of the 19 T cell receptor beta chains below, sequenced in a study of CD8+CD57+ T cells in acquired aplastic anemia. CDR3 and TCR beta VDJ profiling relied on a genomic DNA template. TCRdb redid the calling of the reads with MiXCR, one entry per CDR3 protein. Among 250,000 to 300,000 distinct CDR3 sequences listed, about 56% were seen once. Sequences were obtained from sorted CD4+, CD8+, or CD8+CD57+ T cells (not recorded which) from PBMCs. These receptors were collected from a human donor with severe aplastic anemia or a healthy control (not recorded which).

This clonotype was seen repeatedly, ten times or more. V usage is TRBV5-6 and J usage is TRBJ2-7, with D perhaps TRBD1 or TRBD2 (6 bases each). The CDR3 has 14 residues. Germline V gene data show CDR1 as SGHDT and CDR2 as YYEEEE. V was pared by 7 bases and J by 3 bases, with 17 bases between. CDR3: CASVGQGLLYEQYF. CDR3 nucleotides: TGTGCCAGCGTGGGACAAGGACTACTCTACGAGCAGTACTTC.

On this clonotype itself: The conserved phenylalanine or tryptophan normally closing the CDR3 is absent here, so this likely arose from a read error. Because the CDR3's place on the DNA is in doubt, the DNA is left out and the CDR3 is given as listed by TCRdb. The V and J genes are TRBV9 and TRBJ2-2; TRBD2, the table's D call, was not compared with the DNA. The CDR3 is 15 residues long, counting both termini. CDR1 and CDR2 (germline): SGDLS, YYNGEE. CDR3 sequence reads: CASSVRAGGHRGAVV.

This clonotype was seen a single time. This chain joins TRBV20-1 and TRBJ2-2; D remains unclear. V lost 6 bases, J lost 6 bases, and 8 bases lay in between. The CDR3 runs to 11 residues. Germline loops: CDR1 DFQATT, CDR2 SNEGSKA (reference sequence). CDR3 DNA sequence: TGCAGTGCAGAGAGATCCGGGGAGCTGTTTTTT. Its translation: CSAERSGELFF.

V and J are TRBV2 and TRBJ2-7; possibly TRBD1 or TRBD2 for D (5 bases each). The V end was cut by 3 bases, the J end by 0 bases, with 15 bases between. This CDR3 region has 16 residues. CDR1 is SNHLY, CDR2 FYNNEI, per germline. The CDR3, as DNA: TGTGCCAGCAGTGAGAACTCCGGGACCTACTCCTACGAGCAGTACTTC. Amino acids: CASSENSGTYSYEQYF.

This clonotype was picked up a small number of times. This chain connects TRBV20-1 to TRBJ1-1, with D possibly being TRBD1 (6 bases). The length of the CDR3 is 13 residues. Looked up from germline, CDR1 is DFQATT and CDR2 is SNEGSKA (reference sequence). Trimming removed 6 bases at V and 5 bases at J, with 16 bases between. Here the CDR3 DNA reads TGCAGTGCCATACTCAGGGGTGAAACTGAAGCTTTCTTT. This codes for CSAILRGETEAFF.

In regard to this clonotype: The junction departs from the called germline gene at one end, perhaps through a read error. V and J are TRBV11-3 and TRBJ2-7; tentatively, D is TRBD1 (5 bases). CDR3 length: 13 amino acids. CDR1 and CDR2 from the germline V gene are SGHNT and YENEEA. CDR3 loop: CASSLRGSYGQYF. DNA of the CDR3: TGTGCCAGCAGCTTAAGGGGCAGCTACGGGCAGTACTTC.

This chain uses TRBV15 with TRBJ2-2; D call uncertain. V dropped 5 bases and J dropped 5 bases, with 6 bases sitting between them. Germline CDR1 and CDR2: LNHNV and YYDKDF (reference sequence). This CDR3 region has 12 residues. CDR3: CATSGPTGELFF. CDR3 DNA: TGTGCCACCAGCGGTCCGACCGGGGAGCTGTTTTTT.

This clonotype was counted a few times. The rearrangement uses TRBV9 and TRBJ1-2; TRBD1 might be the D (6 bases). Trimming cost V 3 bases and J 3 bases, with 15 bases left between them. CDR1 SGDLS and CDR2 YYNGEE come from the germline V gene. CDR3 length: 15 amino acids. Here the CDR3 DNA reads TGTGCCAGCAGCGGATTTGCGGGGGGCGACTATGGCTACACCTTC. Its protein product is CASSGFAGGDYGYTF. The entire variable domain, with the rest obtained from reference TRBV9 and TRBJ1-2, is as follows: DSGVTQTPKHLITATGQRVTLRCSPRSGDLSVYWYQQSLDQGLQFLIQYYNGEERAKGNILERFSAQQFPDLHSELNLSSLELGDSALYFCASSGFAGGDYGYTFGSGTRLTVV.

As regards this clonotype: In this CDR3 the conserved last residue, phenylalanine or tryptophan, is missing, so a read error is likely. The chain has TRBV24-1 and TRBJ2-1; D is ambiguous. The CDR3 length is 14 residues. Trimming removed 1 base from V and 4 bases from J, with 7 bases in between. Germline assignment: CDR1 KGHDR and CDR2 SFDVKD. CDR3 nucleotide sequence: TGTGCCACCAGTGATTTACGGGCGTACAATGAGCAGTTCTTA. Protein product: CATSDLRAYNEQFL.

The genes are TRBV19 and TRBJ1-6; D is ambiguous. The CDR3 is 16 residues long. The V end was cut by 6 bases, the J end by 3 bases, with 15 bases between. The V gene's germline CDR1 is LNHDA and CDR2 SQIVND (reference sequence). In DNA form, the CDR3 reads TGTGCCAGTAGGAACGGACCCGCACTCTATAATTCACCCCTCCACTTT. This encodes CASRNGPALYNSPLHF.

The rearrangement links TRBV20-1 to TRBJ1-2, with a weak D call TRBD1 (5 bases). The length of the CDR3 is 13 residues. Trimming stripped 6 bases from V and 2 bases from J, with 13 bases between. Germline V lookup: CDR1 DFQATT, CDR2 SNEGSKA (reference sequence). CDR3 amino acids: CSAPRQRNYGYTF. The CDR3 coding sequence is TGCAGTGCACCTCGACAGCGGAACTATGGCTACACCTTC.

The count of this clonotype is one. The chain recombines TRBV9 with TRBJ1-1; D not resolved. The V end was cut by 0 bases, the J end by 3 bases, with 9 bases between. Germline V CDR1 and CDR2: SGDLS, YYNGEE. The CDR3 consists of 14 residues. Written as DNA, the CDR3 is TGTGCCAGCAGCGTAGGCACATTCGACACTGAAGCTTTCTTT. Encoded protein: CASSVGTFDTEAFF. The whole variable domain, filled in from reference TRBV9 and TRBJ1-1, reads DSGVTQTPKHLITATGQRVTLRCSPRSGDLSVYWYQQSLDQGLQFLIQYYNGEERAKGNILERFSAQQFPDLHSELNLSSLELGDSALYFCASSVGTFDTEAFFGQGTRLTVV.

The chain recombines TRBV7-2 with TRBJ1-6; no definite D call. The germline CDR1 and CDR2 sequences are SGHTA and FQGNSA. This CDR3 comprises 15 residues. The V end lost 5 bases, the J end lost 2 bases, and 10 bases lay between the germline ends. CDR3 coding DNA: TGTGCCAGCAGCCCCCAGGCCGCCTATAATTCACCCCTCCACTTT. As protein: CASSPQAAYNSPLHF.

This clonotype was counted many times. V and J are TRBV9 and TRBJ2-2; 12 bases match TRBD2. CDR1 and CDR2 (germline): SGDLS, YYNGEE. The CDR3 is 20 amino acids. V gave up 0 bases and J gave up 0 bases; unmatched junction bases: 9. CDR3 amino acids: CASSVVRGTSGYPNTGELFF. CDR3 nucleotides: TGTGCCAGCAGCGTAGTTAGGGGGACTAGCGGGTACCCGAACACCGGGGAGCTGTTTTTT.

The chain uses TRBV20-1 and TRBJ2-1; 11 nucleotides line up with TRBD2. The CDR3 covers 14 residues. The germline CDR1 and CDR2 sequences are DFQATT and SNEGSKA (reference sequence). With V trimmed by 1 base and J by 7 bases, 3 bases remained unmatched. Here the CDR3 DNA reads TGCAGTGCTAGAGGTAGCGGGGGGGCAAATGAGCAGTTCTTC. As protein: CSARGSGGANEQFF.

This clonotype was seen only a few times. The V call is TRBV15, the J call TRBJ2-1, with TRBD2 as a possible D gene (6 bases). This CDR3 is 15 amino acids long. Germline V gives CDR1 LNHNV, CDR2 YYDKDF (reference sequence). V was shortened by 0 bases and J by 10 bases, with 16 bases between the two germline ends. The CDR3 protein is CATSRERTTTGEQFF. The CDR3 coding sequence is TGTGCCACCAGCAGAGAACGGACTACCACGGGGGAGCAGTTCTTC. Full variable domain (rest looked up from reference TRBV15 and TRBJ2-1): DAMVIQNPRYQVTQFGKPVTLSCSQTLNHNVMYWYQQKSSQAPKLLFHYYDKDFNNEADTPDNFQSRRPNTSFCFLDIRSPGLGDTAMYLCATSRERTTTGEQFFGPGTRLTVL.

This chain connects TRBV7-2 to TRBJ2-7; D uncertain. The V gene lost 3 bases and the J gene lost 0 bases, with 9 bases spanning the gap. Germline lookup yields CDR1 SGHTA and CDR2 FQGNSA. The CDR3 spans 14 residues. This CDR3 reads CASSFDMNSYEQYF. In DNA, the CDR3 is TGTGCCAGCAGCTTCGATATGAACTCCTACGAGCAGTACTTC.

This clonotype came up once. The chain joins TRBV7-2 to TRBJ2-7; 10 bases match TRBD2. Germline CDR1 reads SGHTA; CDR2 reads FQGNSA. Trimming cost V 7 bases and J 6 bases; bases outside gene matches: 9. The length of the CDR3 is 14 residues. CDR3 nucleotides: TGTGCCAGCAAGGAAAGGCTAGCGGGAGCCGAGCAGTACTTC. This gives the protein CASKERLAGAEQYF.

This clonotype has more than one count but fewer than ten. The CDR3 sequence: CSARLQGAAAFF. In DNA, the CDR3 is TGCAGTGCTAGACTGCAGGGAGCCGCGGCTTTCTTT. The chain joins TRBV20-1 to TRBJ1-1; weak D call: TRBD1 (5 bases). Per the germline V gene, CDR1 is DFQATT and CDR2 is SNEGSKA (reference sequence). Trimming cost V 2 bases and J 11 bases, with 15 bases left between them. This CDR3 spans 12 amino acids.